This TCR beta chain was identified during a study of human T cells and chemical hapten exposure. The library labeled individual cDNA molecules by adding unique molecular identifiers to them. One entry per CDR3 protein results from TCRdb running MiXCR on the RACE reads. The sample shows tens of thousands of distinct CDR3 sequences, about 8.6% of them seen only once. The time point here: healthy volunteer bleed at 2 weeks. The authors extracted total RNA from unfractionated whole blood. The CDR3 consists of 12 residues. CDR1 and CDR2 (germline): SEHNR, FQNEAQ (reference sequence). V gave up 4 bases and J gave up 10 bases, with 11 bases separating them.

V is TRBV7-9 and J is TRBJ2-1; D unresolved. This sequence was found in a female donor in good health. Some clones in this sample may be carry-over from other donors' samples. The source material was whole blood. CDR3 DNA: TGTGCCAGCAGCTCCACCGAAGGGGAGCAGTTCTTC. Amino acids: CASSSTEGEQFF.